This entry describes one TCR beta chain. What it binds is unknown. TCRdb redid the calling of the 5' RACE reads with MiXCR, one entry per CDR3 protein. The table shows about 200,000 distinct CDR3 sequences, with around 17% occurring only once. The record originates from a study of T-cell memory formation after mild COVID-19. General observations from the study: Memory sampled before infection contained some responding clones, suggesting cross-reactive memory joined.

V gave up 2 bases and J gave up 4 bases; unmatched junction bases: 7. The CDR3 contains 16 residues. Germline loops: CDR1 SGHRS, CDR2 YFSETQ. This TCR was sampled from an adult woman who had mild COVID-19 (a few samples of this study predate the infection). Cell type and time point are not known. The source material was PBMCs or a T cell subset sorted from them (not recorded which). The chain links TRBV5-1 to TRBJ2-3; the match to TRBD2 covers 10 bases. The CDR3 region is CASSLKAGGRADTQYF. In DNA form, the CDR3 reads TGCGCCAGCAGCTTAAAAGCGGGGGGGCGCGCAGATACGCAGTATTTT. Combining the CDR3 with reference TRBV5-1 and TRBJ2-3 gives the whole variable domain KAGVTQTPRYLIKTRGQQVTLSCSPISGHRSVSWYQQTPGQGLQFLFEYFSETQRNKGNFPGRFSGRQFSNSRSEMNVSTLELGDSALYLCASSLKAGGRADTQYFGPGTRLTVL.